These 8 T cell receptor beta chains originate from one sample sequenced in a study of blood T cell repertoires in COVID-19. TCRdb's table, derived via immunoSEQ multiplex PCR, lists solely in-frame clones and lacks some. This table holds hundreds of thousands of clones, roughly 89% found once. What was sequenced was peripheral blood. The receptors were gathered from a woman between 25 and 40 years old with active or convalescent COVID-19.

V usage is TRBV6-5 and J usage is TRBJ1-2; 10 bases map to TRBD1. Trimming at V came to 6 bases and at J to 4 bases, leaving 8 bases not matched to a gene. The CDR3 is 15 residues long. CDR1 and CDR2 from the germline V gene are MNHEY and SVGAGI. CDR3 DNA sequence: TGTGCCAGCAGGTCCAGGGGACAGGGGACCTATGGCTACACCTTC. Encoded protein: CASRSRGQGTYGYTF.

V gene TRBV30 combines with J gene TRBJ2-5; the match to TRBD2 covers 10 bases. Germline assignment: CDR1 GTSNPN and CDR2 SVGIG (reference sequence). CDR3 size: 18 residues. Germline trimming cut 0 bases from V and 5 bases from J; bases unmatched to any gene: 15. This chain's CDR3 is CAWSVQRTSGPTEETQYF. In nucleotides, the CDR3 is TGTGCCTGGAGTGTACAAAGGACTAGCGGCCCTACCGAGGAGACCCAGTACTTC. Complete variable domain (other parts from reference TRBV30 and TRBJ2-5): SQTIHQWPATLVQPVGSPLSLECTVEGTSNPNLYWYRQAAGRGLQLLFYSVGIGQISSEVPQNLSASRPQDRQFILSSKKLLLSDSGFYLCAWSVQRTSGPTEETQYFGPGTRLLVL.

The J gene is TRBJ1-1, the V gene TRBV18, with a possible D match to TRBD1 (6 bases). The germline gives CDR1 KGHSH, CDR2 LQKENI. CDR3 length: 18 amino acids. V lost 0 bases and J lost 3, with 20 bases in between. CDR3 amino acids: CASSPPGIRTADYTEAFF. The CDR3 DNA is TGTGCCAGCTCACCACCGGGTATCCGGACAGCAGATTACACTGAAGCTTTCTTT. The entire variable domain, with the rest obtained from reference TRBV18 and TRBJ1-1, is as follows: NAGVMQNPRHLVRRRGQEARLRCSPMKGHSHVYWYRQLPEEGLKFMVYLQKENIIDESGMPKERFSAEFPKEGPSILRIQQVVRGDSAAYFCASSPPGIRTADYTEAFFGQGTRLTVV.

The rearrangement links TRBV6-5 to TRBJ2-1, with TRBD1 identical over 7 bases. CDR1 is MNHEY and CDR2 is SVGAGI in the germline V gene. The CDR3 spans 13 residues. J gave up 4 bases and V 7 bases, and 4 bases lay outside the gene matches. CDR3 sequence (DNA): TGTGCCAGCATCAGACAGGGTTACAATGAGCAGTTCTTC. Protein product: CASIRQGYNEQFF.

The J gene is TRBJ2-2, the V gene TRBV19, with TRBD1 as a possible D gene (5 bases). The V and J ends lost 7 bases and 4 bases respectively, with 16 bases between them. The CDR3 is 15 residues long. Per the germline V gene, CDR1 is LNHDA and CDR2 is SQIVND (reference sequence). The CDR3 loop is CASKNDRGSTGELFF. DNA of the CDR3: TGTGCCAGTAAAAACGACAGAGGAAGCACCGGGGAGCTGTTTTTT. Variable domain in full (rest from reference TRBV19 and TRBJ2-2): DGGITQSPKYLFRKEGQNVTLSCEQNLNHDAMYWYRQDPGQGLRLIYYSQIVNDFQKGDIAEGYSVSREKKESFPLTVTSAQKNPTAFYLCASKNDRGSTGELFFGEGSRLTVL.

This clone showed up just once. The chain combines TRBV7-2 with TRBJ1-1; the D is unclear. Germline CDR1 reads SGHTA; CDR2 reads FQGNSA. The CDR3 is 14 residues long. V was shortened by 3 bases and J by 0 bases, with 8 bases between the two germline ends. In DNA, the CDR3 is TGTGCCAGCAGCTTTGGTATAGTGAACACTGAAGCTTTCTTT. Translating gives CASSFGIVNTEAFF. Full variable domain (remainder filled in from reference TRBV7-2 and TRBJ1-1): GAGVSQSPSNKVTEKGKDVELRCDPISGHTALYWYRQSLGQGLEFLIYFQGNSAPDKSGLPSDRFSAERTGGSVSTLTIQRTQQEDSAVYLCASSFGIVNTEAFFGQGTRLTVV.

This chain uses TRBV30 with TRBJ2-7, with D perhaps matching TRBD2 (6 bases). The CDR3 sequence is 11 residues long. Trimming pared 4 bases from V and 5 bases from J, leaving 9 bases between. The V gene's germline CDR1 is GTSNPN and CDR2 SVGIG (reference sequence). The chain's CDR3 is CAWTGGDEQYF. The CDR3, as DNA: TGTGCCTGGACAGGAGGGGACGAGCAGTACTTC.

CDR3 nucleotides: TGTGCCACCAGCAGAGTCCCGGGACAGGTGGGATTGAACACTGAAGCTTTCTTT. Its translation is CATSRVPGQVGLNTEAFF. This chain links TRBV15 with TRBJ1-1, with 8 bases identical to TRBD1. The germline CDR1 and CDR2 sequences are LNHNV and YYDKDF (reference sequence). The V and J ends lost 1 base and 0 bases, in that order; junction bases with no gene match: 10. The CDR3 consists of 18 residues.